Shown below are 4 T cell receptor beta chains from a single sample sequenced in a study of T cells in Graves' hyperthyroidism and ophthalmopathy. What was amplified from RNA transcripts were TCR beta CDR3 regions. A first-round RT-PCR of the TCR CDR3 used the HTBI primer set. TCRdb redid the calling of the multiplex PCR reads with MiXCR, one entry per CDR3 protein. Seen here are 500,000 to 600,000 distinct CDR3 sequences, roughly 45% observed once, and the top ten hold 35% to 50%. The sequencing sample was made of peripheral blood or thyroid tissue (not recorded which). Receptors originate from an adult woman with Graves' disease, either hyperthyroidism or ophthalmopathy (not recorded which).

The V gene is TRBV28, the J gene TRBJ1-2; 7 bases fit TRBD1. CDR1 is MDHEN and CDR2 is SYDVKM in the germline V gene. This CDR3 spans 15 amino acids. Germline trimming cut 7 bases from V and 0 bases from J; bases unmatched to any gene: 8. The DNA of the CDR3 is TGTGCCAGCAACAAAGGACAGGATCCTAACTATGGCTACACCTTC. This gives the protein CASNKGQDPNYGYTF.

The rearrangement joins TRBV7-2 to TRBJ1-3, with D tentatively TRBD1 (6 bases). The V end lost 0 bases, the J end lost 5 bases, and 11 bases lay between the germline ends. Germline V gene lookup returns CDR1 SGHTA and CDR2 FQGNSA. The CDR3 is 15 amino acids. CDR3 DNA: TGTGCCAGCAGCTTAGCAGGGGGGCGCCGAAACACCATATATTTT. Translating it yields CASSLAGGRRNTIYF.

This clonotype was observed at least ten times. The chain combines TRBV10-1 with TRBJ1-5; unclear D gene. Germline V gene lookup returns CDR1 WNHNN and CDR2 SYGVQD (reference sequence). Trimming pared 4 bases from V and 4 bases from J, leaving 5 bases between. The CDR3 totals 12 residues. Here the CDR3 DNA reads TGCGCCAGCAGTGCGCGGAATCAGCCCCAGCATTTT. Its protein product is CASSARNQPQHF.

This clonotype was seen repeatedly, ten times or more. The rearrangement uses TRBV7-9 and TRBJ1-5; D is undetermined. The V and J ends lost 1 base and 6 bases respectively, with 4 bases between them. The germline CDR1 and CDR2 sequences are SEHNR and FQNEAQ (reference sequence). The CDR3 consists of 12 residues. The CDR3 DNA sequence: TGTGCCAGCAGCTTAGGGGTTCAGCCCCAGCATTTT. Its protein product is CASSLGVQPQHF.